Below, 9 T cell receptor beta chains from the same sample are listed, as sequenced in a study of cytomegalovirus exposure and HLA in healthy donors (dated by TCRdb to 2017 to 2019). Library creation used the immunoSEQ multiplex PCR assay. The multiplex PCR relied on a mix of 60 forward primers for TCR Vbeta segments and 13 reverse primers for TCR Jbeta segments. This immuneACCESS table, as held by TCRdb, lists in-frame sequences with V and J called but not all clones. Of the missing ones, under half trace to an unresolved V gene in checked studies; the others have no known cause. The sample table contains 90,000 to 150,000 clones; only one count was recorded for approximately 80% of them. Roughly 4% of the sample rests with the top ten. The sequencing input was PBMCs. The receptors stem from a human donor in good health.

V gene TRBV2 combines with J gene TRBJ1-1, with a weak D call TRBD1 (6 bases). With 6 bases removed from V and 6 bases from J, the gap between germline ends came to 8 bases. This CDR3 spans 11 amino acids. Germline V CDR1 and CDR2: SNHLY, FYNNEI. Here the CDR3 reads CASRGGAEAFF. In DNA, the CDR3 is TGTGCCAGCAGAGGGGGGGCTGAAGCTTTCTTT.

The chain is built from TRBV7-9 and TRBJ1-2; 7 bases fit TRBD1. CDR3 length: 14 amino acids. The germline V gene encodes CDR1 SEHNR and CDR2 FQNEAQ (reference sequence). With 5 bases clipped from V and 4 bases from J, the junction kept 7 bases outside the gene matches. The CDR3 sequence: CASSGRGTVYGYTF. Written as DNA, the CDR3 is TGTGCCAGCAGCGGTCGCGGGACAGTCTATGGCTACACCTTC.

This chain links TRBV11-3 with TRBJ2-7; tentative D call: TRBD1 (6 bases). V was cut by 5 bases and J by 5 bases, with 22 bases left in between. This CDR3 has 16 residues. Looked up from germline, CDR1 is SGHNT and CDR2 is YENEEA. Here the CDR3 DNA reads TGTGCCAGCAGCGGAGACCCCGGGACACTTGTAGACGAGCAGTACTTC. It codes for CASSGDPGTLVDEQYF.

The chain uses TRBV4-1 and TRBJ1-5; no definite D call. Trimming stripped 0 bases from V and 0 bases from J, with 9 bases between. Germline V gene data show CDR1 as MGHRA and CDR2 as YSYEKL. The CDR3 has 16 residues. The CDR3 DNA reads TGCGCCAGCAGCCAAGATGGCAAATTTAGCAATCAGCCCCAGCATTTT. As protein: CASSQDGKFSNQPQHF.

The table lists this clone with a count of one. This chain uses TRBV5-1 with TRBJ2-7; 14 nucleotides line up with TRBD2. The CDR3 is 16 residues long. Germline trimming cut 5 bases from V and 5 bases from J; bases unmatched to any gene: 9. Germline V gene data show CDR1 as SGHRS and CDR2 as YFSETQ. CDR3 sequence: CASRLSAGLAGDEQYF. CDR3 DNA: TGCGCCAGCAGACTGAGTGCGGGACTAGCGGGAGACGAGCAGTACTTC.

This sequence joins TRBV2 and TRBJ2-3, with 7 nucleotides matching TRBD2. The CDR3 is 16 residues long. Trimming removed 4 bases from V and 1 base from J; junction bases left unmatched: 8. Germline CDR1 reads SNHLY; CDR2 reads FYNNEI. CDR3 amino acids: CASSARGSMGTDTQYF. The CDR3 bases are TGTGCCAGCAGTGCCCGCGGGAGTATGGGCACAGATACGCAGTATTTT.

On this clone itself: At the DNA level, this CDR3 is encoded by other sequences in the same sample as well. V and J are TRBV20-1 and TRBJ2-3; D is ambiguous. Germline CDR1 DFQATT, CDR2 SNEGSKA (reference sequence). The CDR3 covers 11 residues. V was pared by 1 base and J by 5 bases, with 4 bases between. The CDR3 coding sequence is TGCAGTGCTAGAGGAGGAGATACGCAGTATTTT. This gives the protein CSARGGDTQYF.

The V gene is TRBV6-5, the J gene TRBJ2-7; 9 bases fit TRBD2. The CDR3 loop spans 15 amino acids. V shed 2 bases and J 6 bases; nucleotides not matched to a gene: 8. The germline CDR1 and CDR2 sequences are MNHEY and SVGAGI. CDR3 nucleotides: TGTGCCAGCAGTTACGGTAGCGGGAGATCCCTCGAGCAGTACTTC. Translated: CASSYGSGRSLEQYF.

The chain joins TRBV14 to TRBJ2-3; maybe TRBD2 (6 bases). The germline gives CDR1 SGHDN, CDR2 FVKESK. The CDR3 has 13 residues. Deletions cut 5 bases from V and 5 bases from J, with 11 bases between. The CDR3 sequence is CASSFRRGDTQYF. The CDR3 region has the DNA TGTGCCAGCAGCTTTCGGCGGGGAGATACGCAGTATTTT.